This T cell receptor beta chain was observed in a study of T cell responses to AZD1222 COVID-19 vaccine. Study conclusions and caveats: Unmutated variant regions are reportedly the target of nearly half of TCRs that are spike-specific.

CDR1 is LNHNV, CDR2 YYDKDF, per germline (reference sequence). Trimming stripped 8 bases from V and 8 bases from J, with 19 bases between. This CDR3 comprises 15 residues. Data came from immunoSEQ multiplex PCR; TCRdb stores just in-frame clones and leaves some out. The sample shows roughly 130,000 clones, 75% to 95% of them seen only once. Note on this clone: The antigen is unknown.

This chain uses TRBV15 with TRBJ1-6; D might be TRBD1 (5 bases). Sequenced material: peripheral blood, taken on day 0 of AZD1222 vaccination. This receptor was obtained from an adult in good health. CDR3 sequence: CATRRGGGNYSPLHF. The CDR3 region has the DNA TGTGCCACCCGGCGTGGGGGTGGGAATTATTCACCCCTCCACTTT.